This T cell receptor beta chain was observed in a study of Graves' ophthalmopathy and Graves' hyperthyroidism. About the study: Stable hyperthyroidism denotes an absence of ophthalmopathy throughout 18 months of follow-up.

In its sample, this clonotype was seen a few times. The sequenced template was RNA, covering the TCR beta CDR3 region. In the first round, RT-PCR was carried out with HTBI primers, and a multiplex PCR formed the second round. A single record per CDR3 protein comes from TCRdb applying MiXCR to the multiplex PCR reads. The data show around 1,000,000 distinct CDR3 sequences, about 35% seen once. The V gene lost 4 bases and the J gene lost 0 bases, with 17 bases spanning the gap. The germline gives CDR1 SGHTA, CDR2 FQGNSA. The CDR3 is 17 residues long. The chain joins TRBV7-2 to TRBJ2-3, with D perhaps matching TRBD1 (7 bases). Material: peripheral blood or thyroid tissue (not recorded which). The clonotype originates from an adult man with Graves' hyperthyroidism. This chain's CDR3 is CASSSPGGRGSTDTQYF. The CDR3 DNA reads TGTGCCAGCAGCTCCCCAGGGGGGCGGGGAAGCACAGATACGCAGTATTTT.